This T cell receptor beta chain was captured in a study of cytomegalovirus exposure and HLA in healthy donors. Study-wide results and caveats: When the data were analyzed later, several of the most significant clusters appeared to be linked to common viral pathogens. Most TCR sequences were uncommon, yet certain public TCRs appeared in many donors.

Concerning this clone itself: Antigen specificity is unknown.

V lost 2 bases, J lost 5 bases, and 9 bases stayed unmatched. Germline CDR1 is MNHNS and CDR2 is SASEGT. The CDR3 loop spans 16 amino acids. Amplification used 60 Vbeta primers and 13 Jbeta primers. Assay: immunoSEQ multiplex PCR; the TCRdb copy retains only in-frame clones and omits some. The table lists over 120,000 clones, 80% of them singletons. This TCR was sampled from a man aged 50 or older in good health and CMV-seronegative. This sequence joins TRBV6-1 and TRBJ1-5; 7 positions match TRBD1. The sequenced material came from PBMCs. The CDR3 bases are TGTGCCAGCAGTGAACTGAGGGGGCAGGGGGATCAGCCCCAGCATTTT. This translates into CASSELRGQGDQPQHF.